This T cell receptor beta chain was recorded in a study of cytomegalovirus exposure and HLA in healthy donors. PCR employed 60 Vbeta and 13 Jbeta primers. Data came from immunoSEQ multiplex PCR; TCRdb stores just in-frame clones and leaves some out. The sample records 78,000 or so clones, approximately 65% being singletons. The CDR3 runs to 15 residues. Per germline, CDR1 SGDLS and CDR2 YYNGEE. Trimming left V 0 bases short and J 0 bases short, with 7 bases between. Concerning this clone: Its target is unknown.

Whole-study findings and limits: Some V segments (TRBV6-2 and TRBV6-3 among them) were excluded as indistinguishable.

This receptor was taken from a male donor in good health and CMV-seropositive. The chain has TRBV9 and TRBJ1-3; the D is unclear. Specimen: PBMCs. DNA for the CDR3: TGTGCCAGCAGCGTAGATGGGAGCTCTGGAAACACCATATATTTT. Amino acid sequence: CASSVDGSSGNTIYF.